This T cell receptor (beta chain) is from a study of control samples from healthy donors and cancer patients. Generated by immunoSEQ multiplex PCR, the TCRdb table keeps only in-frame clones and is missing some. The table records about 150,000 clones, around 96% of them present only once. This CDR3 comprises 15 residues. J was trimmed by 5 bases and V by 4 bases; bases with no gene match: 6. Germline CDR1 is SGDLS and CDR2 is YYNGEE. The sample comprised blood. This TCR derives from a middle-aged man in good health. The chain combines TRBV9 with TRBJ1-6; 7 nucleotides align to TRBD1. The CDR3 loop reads CASSRGGTDNSPLHF. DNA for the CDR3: TGTGCCAGCAGCCGGGGGGGGACAGATAATTCACCCCTCCACTTT.